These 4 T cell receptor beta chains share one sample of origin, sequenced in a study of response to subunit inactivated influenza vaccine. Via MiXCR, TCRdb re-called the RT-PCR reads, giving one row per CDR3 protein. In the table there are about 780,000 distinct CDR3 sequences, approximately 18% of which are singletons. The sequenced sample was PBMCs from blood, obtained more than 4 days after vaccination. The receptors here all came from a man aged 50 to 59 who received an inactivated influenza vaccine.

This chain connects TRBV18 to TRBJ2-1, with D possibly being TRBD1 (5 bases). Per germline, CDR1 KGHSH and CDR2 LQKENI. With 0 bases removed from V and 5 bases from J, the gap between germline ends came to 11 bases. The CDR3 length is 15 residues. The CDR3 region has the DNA TGTGCCAGCTCACCACCGGGGCAGCGAAACAATGAGCAGTTCTTC. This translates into CASSPPGQRNNEQFF.

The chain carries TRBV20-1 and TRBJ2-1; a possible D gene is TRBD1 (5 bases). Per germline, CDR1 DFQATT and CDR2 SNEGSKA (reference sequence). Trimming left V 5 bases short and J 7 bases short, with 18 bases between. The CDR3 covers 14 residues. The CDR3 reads CSAHAPLGDNEQFF. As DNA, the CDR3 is TGCAGTGCTCATGCCCCCCTAGGGGATAATGAGCAGTTCTTC.

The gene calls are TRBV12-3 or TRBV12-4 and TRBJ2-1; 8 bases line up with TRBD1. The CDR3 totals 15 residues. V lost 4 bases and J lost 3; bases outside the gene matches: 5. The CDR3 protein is CASSSQGAYYNEQFF. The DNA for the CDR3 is TGTGCCAGCAGTTCCCAGGGGGCGTACTACAATGAGCAGTTCTTC.

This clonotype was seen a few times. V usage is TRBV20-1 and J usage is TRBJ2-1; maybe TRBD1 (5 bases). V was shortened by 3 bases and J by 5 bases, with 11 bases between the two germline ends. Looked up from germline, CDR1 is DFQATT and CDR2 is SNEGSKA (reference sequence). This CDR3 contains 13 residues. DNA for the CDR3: TGCAGTGCTAGTAAGGGGCTTAACAATGAGCAGTTCTTC. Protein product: CSASKGLNNEQFF.